Shown below are 8 T cell receptor beta chains from a single sample sequenced in a study of Ad26.COV2.S vaccination and SARS-CoV-2 variants. The treatment denotes: roughly 20 received Ad26.COV2.S at low or high dose, single or two shots; about 5 received placebo; per-sample allocation not given. Specimens were obtained on day 63 following the first vaccine or placebo injection. Data came from immunoSEQ multiplex PCR; TCRdb stores just in-frame clones and leaves some out. Here the sample spans a few hundred thousand clones, 90% being singletons. The sequenced sample was peripheral blood, obtained in a trial of Ad26.COV2.S vaccine versus placebo. These receptor sequences come from a person between 18 and 60 years old who received the Ad26.COV2.S COVID-19 vaccine or a placebo.

The chain uses TRBV28 and TRBJ1-1; D remains unclear. The CDR3 sequence is 14 residues long. V lost 1 base, J lost 1 base, and 7 bases lay in between. Germline-derived CDR1 and CDR2 are MDHEN and SYDVKM. In DNA, the CDR3 is TGTGCCAGCAGTTTATTTGCAGGGAACACTGAAGCTTTCTTT. Its translation: CASSLFAGNTEAFF.

The gene calls are TRBV10-1 and TRBJ2-7; 11 nucleotides match TRBD2. CDR3 length: 16 amino acids. The J segment lost 0 bases and the V segment lost 3 bases, leaving 4 bases of the junction unmatched. The germline gives CDR1 WNHNN, CDR2 SYGVQD (reference sequence). The DNA of the CDR3 is TGCGCCAGCAGTGACTCTAGCGGGAGGAACTCCTACGAGCAGTACTTC. Residues: CASSDSSGRNSYEQYF.

The chain employs TRBV6-5 and TRBJ1-1; a possible D gene is TRBD1 (6 bases). Trimming shortened V by 1 base and J by 1 base, and 13 bases separated the two germline ends. From germline, CDR1 is MNHEY and CDR2 SVGAGI. The CDR3 runs to 16 residues. The CDR3 DNA is TGTGCCAGCAGTTACTTCACGACAGGAGAGAACACTGAAGCTTTCTTT. Its protein is CASSYFTTGENTEAFF.

The rearrangement links TRBV2 to TRBJ2-5, with 11 positions matching TRBD2. The ends lost 6 bases at V and 5 bases at J; junction bases unmatched: 14. This CDR3 is 17 amino acids long. Germline loops: CDR1 SNHLY, CDR2 FYNNEI. The CDR3 loop is CASRGLRPSGRLETQYF. CDR3 bases: TGTGCCAGCAGGGGATTACGGCCTAGCGGGAGGTTGGAGACCCAGTACTTC.

The chain recombines TRBV11-2 with TRBJ1-2, with 8 positions matching TRBD1. The V gene's germline CDR1 is SGHAT and CDR2 FQNNGV. Trimming cost V 5 bases and J 5 bases; bases outside gene matches: 4. The CDR3 has 13 residues. CDR3: CASSPDRDYGYTF. CDR3 sequence (DNA): TGTGCCAGCAGCCCGGACAGGGATTATGGCTACACCTTC.

The genes are TRBV9 and TRBJ2-1; TRBD1 or TRBD2 may be the D gene (6 bases each). CDR1 and CDR2 (germline): SGDLS, YYNGEE. V shed 3 bases and J shed 6 bases, with 19 bases lying between them. The CDR3 consists of 16 residues. CDR3 region: CASSGGAASRGNEQFF. The CDR3 nucleotides are TGTGCCAGCAGCGGGGGGGCAGCAAGCCGGGGCAATGAGCAGTTCTTC.

This clone showed up just a few times. This same CDR3 is encoded by further DNA sequences in the sample. The V gene is TRBV19, the J gene TRBJ1-5; 7 nucleotides match TRBD1. The CDR3 totals 12 residues. J was trimmed by 4 bases and V by 6 bases; bases with no gene match: 0. Germline assignment: CDR1 LNHDA and CDR2 SQIVND (reference sequence). The chain's CDR3 is CASRTGNQPQHF. In DNA, the CDR3 is TGTGCCAGTAGGACAGGGAATCAGCCCCAGCATTTT.

The chain has TRBV5-4 and TRBJ2-2, with 9 nucleotides matching TRBD2. The ends lost 3 bases at V and 0 bases at J; junction bases unmatched: 3. The germline V gene encodes CDR1 SGHNT and CDR2 YYREEE (reference sequence). The CDR3 totals 16 residues. In DNA form, the CDR3 reads TGTGCCAGCAGCTCCGGGACTAGCCCGAACACCGGGGAGCTGTTTTTT. Protein: CASSSGTSPNTGELFF. The complete variable domain, with remaining parts taken from reference TRBV5-4 and TRBJ2-2, reads ETGVTQSPTHLIKTRGQQVTLRCSSQSGHNTVSWYQQALGQGPQFIFQYYREEENGRGNFPPRFSGLQFPNYSSELNVNALELDDSALYLCASSSGTSPNTGELFFGEGSRLTVL.